A few counts support the clone carrying this T cell receptor beta chain. Its antigen is still unknown. Germline CDR1 MRHNA, CDR2 SNTAGT. V was clipped by 4 bases and J by 3 bases; unmatched bases: 6. The CDR3 totals 16 residues. These data originate in a study of CD8+ T cells in alopecia areata. Study results and caveats: It was lesional scalp, especially alopecia totalis/universalis, that showed higher clonality than normal scalp.

RNA extraction and reverse transcription yielded cDNA as sequencing template. Using immunoSEQ multiplex PCR, the repertoire was profiled, and TCRdb retains in-frame clones only, with some absent. Of fewer than 70,000 clones in the sample, 44% were seen once. The sequenced sample consisted of NKG2D-low CD8+ T cells sorted from blood. The source is a human donor with alopecia areata. This rearrangement joins TRBV6-4 to TRBJ2-3; 11 bases are shared with TRBD1. The CDR3 nucleotides read TGTGCCAGCAGTGTCGGGACAGGGGGAGGGACAGATACGCAGTATTTT. Residues: CASSVGTGGGTDTQYF.